This T cell receptor beta chain was identified during a study of T cell responses to AZD1222 COVID-19 vaccine. General study results and limits: After two AZD1222 doses, spike-specific TCR breadth and depth rose versus day 0. Vaccine-associated CD4 TCRs spanned spike, dominant at 160-218 and 743-854.

CDR1 and CDR2 (germline): LGHDT, YNNKEL (reference sequence). The CDR3 is 14 amino acids. V shed 4 bases and J shed 2 bases, with 11 bases lying between them. Sequenced by immunoSEQ multiplex PCR; TCRdb stores in-frame clones only, minus some. The table lists over 110,000 clones, roughly 92% of them singletons. Points on this clone: Its antigen remains unknown.

The chain combines TRBV3-1 (or the pseudogene TRBV3-2) with TRBJ1-2; weak D call: TRBD1 (5 bases). Sample: peripheral blood, taken on day 0 of AZD1222 vaccination. The receptor comes from an adult in good health. CDR3 coding DNA: TGTGCCAGCAGCCTCGGGACGGGAAACTATGGCTACACCTTC. Encoded protein: CASSLGTGNYGYTF.